These T cell receptor beta chains were read from a single sample in a study of shared clonotypes between healthy human individuals. Measured with immunoSEQ multiplex PCR; TCRdb has only the in-frame clones, and not every one. This sample has 1 million to 1.2 million clones; approximately 77% occur once, and the top ten carry roughly 0.9%. The sample consisted of memory CD4+ T cells from PBMCs. The receptors originated from a man younger than 35 in good health. Some clones in this sample may be carry-over from other donors' samples. Each CDR3 is given with its conserved first and last residue. The order of the fields is D gene, clone size, V gene, J gene, CDR3 DNA, CDR3 protein. The D gene is left open where the match is weak. The size field is filled for only some rows; it gives once, few, many or a size class.

-	-	TRBV28	TRBJ2-5	TGTGCCAGCAGCCAACCAGGGCCTCCCCTGCTGTACTTC	CASSQPGPPLLYF
TRBD1	-	TRBV5-1	TRBJ2-1	TGCGCCAGCAGCTATGGGACAGGGGTGAATGAGCAGTTCTTC	CASSYGTGVNEQFF
-	-	TRBV5-1	TRBJ2-3	TGCGCCAGCAGCTCCGGCTTGCGTGAGAGCACAGATACGCAGTATTTT	CASSSGLRESTDTQYF
TRBD1	-	TRBV5-1	TRBJ2-7	TGCGCCAGCAGCCCCCGGGACAGGGGGGCCTACGAGCAGTACTTC	CASSPRDRGAYEQYF
TRBD2	once	TRBV9	TRBJ2-1	TGTGCCAGCAGCGTAGCCGCCGGGACTAGAGTGGTTGCGCAGTTCTTC	CASSVAAGTRVVAQFF
TRBD1	many	TRBV6-1	TRBJ2-7	TGTGCCAGCAGTTGGGACAGGGGCTACGAGCAGTACTTC	CASSWDRGYEQYF
-	-	TRBV28	TRBJ2-7	TGTGCCAGCAGTTTCTATCAGGCGGAGCAGTACTTC	CASSFYQAEQYF
-	-	TRBV6-6	TRBJ2-3	TGTGCCAGCAGTTACTCGTCAGTCACAGATACGCAGTATTTT	CASSYSSVTDTQYF
-	-	TRBV11-2	TRBJ2-5	TGTGCCAGCAGCTCCTGGACGGCGCCCGGGGAGACCCAGTACTTC	CASSSWTAPGETQYF
TRBD2	-	TRBV10-3	TRBJ2-3	TGTGCCATCAGGACTAGCGGGAGCGCAGATACGCAGTATTTT	CAIRTSGSADTQYF
-	-	TRBV19	TRBJ2-1	TGTGCCAGTAGTATAGCGGCCTCGAACAATGAGCAGTTCTTC	CASSIAASNNEQFF
-	many	TRBV19	TRBJ1-4	TGTGCCAGCGAGGGGGTTGGCACTAATGAAAAACTGTTTTTT	CASEGVGTNEKLFF
-	-	TRBV30	TRBJ1-2	TGTGCCTGGAGTGGAGGTAGACATGGCTACACCTTC	CAWSGGRHGYTF
TRBD1	-	TRBV28	TRBJ1-4	TGTGCCAGCAGCTCCTCCAGGACAGGGAATGGAAAACTGTTTTTT	CASSSSRTGNGKLFF
TRBD1	-	TRBV5-4	TRBJ2-1	TGTGCCAGCAGCTTGGACCCCACAGGGGTTGAGCAGTTCTTC	CASSLDPTGVEQFF
TRBD1	-	TRBV28	TRBJ1-1	TGTGCCAGCAGTTCAATCGGACAGGGTTGGGGCACTGAAGCTTTCTTT	CASSSIGQGWGTEAFF
-	-	TRBV7-2	TRBJ2-3	TGTGCCAGCAGCCCCGGACTGAATACGCAGTATTTT	CASSPGLNTQYF
-	-	TRBV4-3	TRBJ2-3	TGCGCCAGCAGCCAAGATCTCACTCGTACTAGCACAGATACGCAGTATTTT	CASSQDLTRTSTDTQYF
-	once	TRBV5-1	TRBJ2-3	TGCGCCAGCAGCTTGTACCCGCAGGGCAATGCAGATACGCAGTATTTT	CASSLYPQGNADTQYF
TRBD1	-	TRBV5-1	TRBJ2-6	TGCGCCAGCAGCTTTACGACAGGGTTAGGGGCCAACGTCCTGACTTTC	CASSFTTGLGANVLTF
-	-	TRBV6-6	TRBJ1-3	TGTGCCAGCAGTGCGCGACAGTTCTCTGGAAACACCATATATTTT	CASSARQFSGNTIYF
TRBD1	-	TRBV29-1	TRBJ1-2	TGCAGCGTTGATCCGACAGGGGTGGAGGACTATGGCTACACCTTC	CSVDPTGVEDYGYTF
TRBD2	-	TRBV19	TRBJ2-7	TGTGCCAGGACCTCACTAGCGGGAGGTTTCCCACCCTACGAGCAGTACTTC	CARTSLAGGFPPYEQYF
-	-	TRBV29-1	TRBJ2-7	TGCAGCGTTGGTCGGTCTGAAGGCTCCTACGAGCAGTACTTC	CSVGRSEGSYEQYF
-	once	TRBV18	TRBJ2-7	TGTGCCAGCTCACCGGGGCAGGGGGGGACCTACGAGCAGTACTTC	CASSPGQGGTYEQYF
-	-	TRBV11-3	TRBJ2-5	TGTGCCAGCAGCTTTTTGCTCACGGGGGAGCAGTACTTC	CASSFLLTGEQYF
TRBD2	-	TRBV5-1	TRBJ2-1	TGCGCCAGCAGCTTGGGAGCTAGCGGGAGGGTAATCAATGAGCAGTTCTTC	CASSLGASGRVINEQFF
TRBD1	-	TRBV4-2	TRBJ1-2	TGTGCCAGCAGCCCAGGACAGGGACTAGACTATGGCTACACCTTC	CASSPGQGLDYGYTF
-	-	TRBV5-1	TRBJ2-1	TGCGCCAGCAGCTCTAGGGTTGAGCAGTTCTTC	CASSSRVEQFF
-	few	TRBV2	TRBJ1-3	TGTGCCAGCAGTGCCTACGGACCGTCCTCTGGAAACACCATATATTTT	CASSAYGPSSGNTIYF
TRBD1	-	TRBV11-3	TRBJ1-5	TGTGCCAGCAGTGGGAGGGGGCCCGGTCGGCCCCAGCATTTT	CASSGRGPGRPQHF
TRBD2	-	TRBV7-3	TRBJ2-1	TGTGCCAGCAGCTTAGGTACTAGCGGGAGCACGCAGTTCTTC	CASSLGTSGSTQFF
-	-	TRBV6-1	TRBJ1-1	TGTGCCAGCAAGATAGTTTCTGGCGGAGAAGCTTTCTTT	CASKIVSGGEAFF
-	-	TRBV5-1	TRBJ2-1	TGCGCCAGCAGCTTGAATTTGGGGGATGAGCAGTTCTTC	CASSLNLGDEQFF
-	-	TRBV6-1	TRBJ1-1	TGTGCCAGCACCGGACTGTATCAGGGGAACACTGAAGCTTTCTTT	CASTGLYQGNTEAFF
-	-	TRBV2	TRBJ2-7	TGTGCCAGCAGCGGGTGGGGCGAGCAGTACTTC	CASSGWGEQYF
TRBD1	-	TRBV10-3	TRBJ2-1	TGTGCCACCTTTAGGGGACAGGGTTACAATGAGCAGTTCTTC	CATFRGQGYNEQFF
TRBD1	-	TRBV10-2	TRBJ1-5	TGCGCCACCAGTCCCCAGGGGGGAATTGGCCAGCATTTT	CATSPQGGIGQHF
-	-	TRBV28	TRBJ2-5	TGTGCCAGCAGTCCCCCGTTGGGAGGGGGCGCTTGGGAGACCCAGTACTTC	CASSPPLGGGAWETQYF
TRBD1	once	TRBV28	TRBJ1-1	TGTGCCAGCAGGACCAACAGGGGTGAAGCTTTCTTT	CASRTNRGEAFF
TRBD2	-	TRBV15	TRBJ2-2	TGTGCCACCAGCCCTAGACTAGCGGGGGCCACCGGGGAGCTGTTTTTT	CATSPRLAGATGELFF
-	-	TRBV6-6	TRBJ1-3	TGTGCCAGCAGTGGGACGGGCTCTGGAAACACCATATATTTT	CASSGTGSGNTIYF
TRBD1	few	TRBV28	TRBJ1-2	TGTGCCAGCAGTGCCCAGACAGGGGGCTATGGCTACACCTTC	CASSAQTGGYGYTF
TRBD1	-	TRBV4-3	TRBJ2-1	TGCGCCAGCAGCCGCACAGGGGTTGGCGATGAGCAGTTCTTC	CASSRTGVGDEQFF
TRBD2	-	TRBV7-2	TRBJ2-7	TGTGCCAGCAGCTTAGCCGGAAGCGGGAGGGGGTACGAGCAGTACTTC	CASSLAGSGRGYEQYF
TRBD2	-	TRBV2	TRBJ2-7	TGTGCCAGCATTTTCGGGACTAGCGGGAGGGGGGAGCAGTACTTC	CASIFGTSGRGEQYF
TRBD1	-	TRBV9	TRBJ2-7	TGTGCCAGCAGCAGAGCCGGGACAGGGGCCTACGAGCAGTACTTC	CASSRAGTGAYEQYF
-	-	TRBV18	TRBJ2-1	TGTGCCAGCTCAAGAGGCAGGGGAGTCTATGAGCAGTTCTTC	CASSRGRGVYEQFF
TRBD2	-	TRBV11-3	TRBJ2-3	TGTGCCAGCAGCTTCGGACTAGCGGGAATTTCTGATACGCAGTATTTT	CASSFGLAGISDTQYF
-	-	TRBV5-1	TRBJ2-7	TGCGCCAGCAGCTTGACGCAGGGGAACTACGAGCAGTACTTC	CASSLTQGNYEQYF
-	-	TRBV7-6	TRBJ1-2	TGTGCCAGCAGCCTAGGGTCCCTATATGGCTACACCTTC	CASSLGSLYGYTF
-	-	TRBV5-1	TRBJ2-1	TGCGCCAGCAGCTTGGATGGCGTTAGGGGATACAATGAGCAGTTCTTC	CASSLDGVRGYNEQFF
-	-	TRBV5-4	TRBJ2-7	TGTGCCAGCAGCTTGGGCGGCGAGCAGTACTTC	CASSLGGEQYF
TRBD1	-	TRBV28	TRBJ1-5	TGTGCCAGCAGTTTGGGGACAGCTTATAGCAATCAGCCCCAGCATTTT	CASSLGTAYSNQPQHF